This passage covers 2 T cell receptor beta chains from one sample sequenced in a study of shared clonotypes between healthy human individuals. Using immunoSEQ multiplex PCR, the repertoire was profiled, and TCRdb retains in-frame clones only, with some absent. The sample includes roughly 1,600,000 clones, roughly 98.5% of them seen just once. The specimen sequenced was naive CD4+ T cells sorted from blood. As for subset: CD45RA+ positively selected. The receptor source for this set is a man between 25 and 39 years old in good health.

This clone is a singleton in its sample. CDR3: CASSLGPSGINEQFF. DNA of the CDR3: TGTGCCAGCAGCTTGGGACCCTCGGGAATCAATGAGCAGTTCTTC. This rearrangement joins TRBV7-9 to TRBJ2-1; TRBD1 or TRBD2 may be the D gene (5 bases each). V was trimmed by 3 bases and J by 6 bases, leaving 15 bases between them. CDR3 length equals 15 residues. Germline CDR1 and CDR2: SEHNR and FQNEAQ (reference sequence).

This chain joins TRBV2 and TRBJ2-2; D remains unclear. V lost 7 bases, J lost 6 bases, and 18 bases lay in between. The germline V gene has CDR1 SNHLY and CDR2 FYNNEI. The CDR3 contains 15 residues. This chain's CDR3 is CASTEDTLRPGELFF. The CDR3 nucleotides read TGTGCCAGCACCGAAGACACCTTGCGGCCCGGGGAGCTGTTTTTT.